The 19 T cell receptor beta chains below were found in one sample sequenced in a study of blood T cell repertoires in COVID-19. Produced via immunoSEQ multiplex PCR; TCRdb's table is partial and in-frame only. The data hold around 200,000 clones, with roughly nine tenths observed a single time. Sequencing was done on a sample of peripheral blood. The receptor source for this set is a man between 65 and 85 years old with active or convalescent COVID-19.

The rearrangement uses TRBV6-5 and TRBJ1-4; 9 bases agree with TRBD1. There are 15 residues in the CDR3. V shed 6 bases, J shed 2 bases, and the junction held 4 bases outside the gene matches. Germline values: CDR1 MNHEY, CDR2 SVGAGI. In DNA, the CDR3 is TGTGCCAGCAGGACAGGGGGAGGCACTAATGAAAAACTGTTTTTT. It encodes CASRTGGGTNEKLFF.

Only one count was recorded for this clone. V is TRBV18 and J is TRBJ1-2; 7 bases are a match to TRBD1. CDR3 length: 15 amino acids. The germline CDR1 and CDR2 sequences are KGHSH and LQKENI. J was trimmed by 0 bases and V by 6 bases; bases with no gene match: 7. The CDR3 spells CASSIRDRANYGYTF. CDR3 bases: TGTGCCAGCTCGATCCGGGACAGAGCTAACTATGGCTACACCTTC.

V usage is TRBV5-1 and J usage is TRBJ2-2; TRBD1 aligns across 8 bases. This CDR3 contains 15 residues. Trimming removed 1 base from V and 3 bases from J; junction bases left unmatched: 2. The germline V gene encodes CDR1 SGHRS and CDR2 YFSETQ. This CDR3 is CASSLQGADTGELFF. CDR3 coding DNA: TGCGCCAGCAGCTTGCAGGGGGCCGACACCGGGGAGCTGTTTTTT.

This chain connects TRBV27 to TRBJ1-6; tentative D call: TRBD1 (5 bases). This CDR3 spans 15 amino acids. In germline, CDR1 is MNHEY, CDR2 SMNVEV (reference sequence). V lost 2 bases, J lost 9 bases, and 14 bases lay in between. The CDR3 reads CASSLPQGRGSPLHF. Written as DNA, the CDR3 is TGTGCCAGCAGTTTACCCCAGGGTAGGGGTTCACCCCTCCACTTT.

The V gene is TRBV19, the J gene TRBJ1-4; D ambiguous. The CDR3 loop spans 12 amino acids. V was shortened by 6 bases and J by 7 bases, with 9 bases between the two germline ends. Germline loops: CDR1 LNHDA, CDR2 SQIVND (reference sequence). CDR3 bases: TGTGCCAGTAGGGACGGGGTTGAAAAACTGTTTTTT. It is translated as CASRDGVEKLFF.

The V gene is TRBV6-6, the J gene TRBJ1-1; 7 bases are a match to TRBD1. V lost 5 bases and J lost 6; bases outside the gene matches: 0. The CDR3 spans 11 residues. Germline CDR1 is MNHNY and CDR2 is SVGAGI (reference sequence). The DNA of the CDR3 is TGTGCCAGCAGTCAGGGGGCTGAAGCTTTCTTT. Protein: CASSQGAEAFF.

V gene TRBV7-2 combines with J gene TRBJ1-4, with D possibly TRBD1 on 6 matching bases. V was trimmed by 6 bases and J by 7 bases, leaving 15 bases between them. Germline CDR1 SGHTA, CDR2 FQGNSA. CDR3 length: 14 residues. CDR3 DNA sequence: TGTGCCAGCAGTCAAACAGGGTACGGTGAAAAACTGTTTTTT. This codes for CASSQTGYGEKLFF.

The chain carries TRBV7-9 and TRBJ2-7, with D perhaps matching TRBD1 (6 bases). Germline values: CDR1 SEHNR, CDR2 FQNEAQ (reference sequence). This CDR3 contains 12 residues. Deletions cut 5 bases from V and 6 bases from J, with 11 bases between. CDR3 region: CASSLQGTEQYF. In DNA, the CDR3 is TGTGCCAGCAGCCTACAGGGAACCGAGCAGTACTTC.

V is TRBV29-1 and J is TRBJ2-1; TRBD2 matches at 10 bases. The CDR3 has 14 amino acids. Trimming removed 4 bases from V and 3 bases from J; junction bases left unmatched: 3. Germline V gene data show CDR1 as SQVTM and CDR2 as ANQGSEA. The CDR3, as DNA: TGCAGCGTTGTTAGCGGGGGGTACTACAATGAGCAGTTCTTC. It codes for CSVVSGGYYNEQFF.

V is TRBV7-8 and J is TRBJ1-5; D may be TRBD1 (6 bases). Germline loops: CDR1 SGHVS, CDR2 FQNEAQ. There are 14 residues in the CDR3. Trimming pared 5 bases from V and 2 bases from J, leaving 10 bases between. CDR3 nucleotide sequence: TGTGCCAGCAGCCGACAGGTCCGCAATCAGCCCCAGCATTTT. Protein sequence: CASSRQVRNQPQHF.

The chain carries TRBV9 and TRBJ2-3; 9 positions agree with TRBD2. Unmatched junction bases numbered 12, after V lost 7 bases and J lost 3 bases. This CDR3 comprises 16 residues. The germline V gene encodes CDR1 SGDLS and CDR2 YYNGEE. This chain's CDR3 is CASCRYGGGATDTQYF. CDR3 bases: TGTGCCAGCTGCCGGTATGGCGGGGGGGCGACAGATACGCAGTATTTT.

This clone is a singleton in its sample. The chain is built from TRBV23-1 and TRBJ2-7; TRBD2 is a possible D gene (5 bases). TRBV23-1 is an open reading frame, and its role is uncertain. CDR3 length: 13 residues. V lost 9 bases, J lost 4 bases, and 16 bases lay in between. CDR3 region: CARRADSLYEQYF. CDR3 coding DNA: TGCGCCAGGAGGGCAGATAGTTTATACGAGCAGTACTTC.

V usage is TRBV7-8 and J usage is TRBJ1-2; 9 bases match TRBD1. Germline lookup yields CDR1 SGHVS and CDR2 FQNEAQ. The length of the CDR3 is 15 residues. V lost 5 bases to trimming and J lost 7 bases; unmatched junction nucleotides: 11. The CDR3 sequence is CASSLLRGQGLGYTF. The CDR3 coding sequence is TGTGCCAGCAGCCTATTGAGGGGACAGGGCCTTGGCTACACCTTC.

The V call is TRBV7-2, the J call TRBJ2-5; TRBD2 is a possible D gene (5 bases). Trimming took off 1 base at V and 0 bases at J, with 6 bases between the two ends. The germline CDR1 and CDR2 sequences are SGHTA and FQGNSA. The CDR3 covers 14 residues. The CDR3 DNA is TGTGCCAGCAGCTTAGTCGGGAACCAAGAGACCCAGTACTTC. Amino acids: CASSLVGNQETQYF.

This chain uses TRBV29-1 with TRBJ2-7; TRBD1 matches 7 bases. Germline CDR1 is SQVTM and CDR2 is ANQGSEA. The CDR3 sequence is 13 residues long. V trimming: 6 bases; J trimming: 0 bases; junction bases outside the gene matches: 5. The CDR3 nucleotides are TGCAGCGTAAAACAGGGGTCCTCCTACGAGCAGTACTTC. It yields the protein CSVKQGSSYEQYF.

The V call is TRBV29-1, the J call TRBJ1-1; tentative D call: TRBD1 (5 bases). Trimming took off 7 bases at V and 0 bases at J, with 9 bases between the two ends. Germline V CDR1 and CDR2: SQVTM, ANQGSEA. The CDR3 contains 12 residues. CDR3 nucleotides: TGCAGCGCTCCAGGGATGAACACTGAAGCTTTCTTT. This encodes CSAPGMNTEAFF.

V is TRBV5-1 and J is TRBJ2-2, with a possible D match to TRBD1 (5 bases). The germline gives CDR1 SGHRS, CDR2 YFSETQ. This CDR3 contains 15 residues. The V end was cut by 4 bases, the J end by 4 bases, with 14 bases between. This CDR3 reads CASSPQTDFTGELFF. The CDR3, as DNA: TGCGCCAGCAGCCCCCAGACAGACTTCACCGGGGAGCTGTTTTTT. Variable domain in full (rest from reference TRBV5-1 and TRBJ2-2): KAGVTQTPRYLIKTRGQQVTLSCSPISGHRSVSWYQQTPGQGLQFLFEYFSETQRNKGNFPGRFSGRQFSNSRSEMNVSTLELGDSALYLCASSPQTDFTGELFFGEGSRLTVL.

The rearrangement links TRBV7-2 to TRBJ2-3; 7 positions match TRBD2. Looked up from germline, CDR1 is SGHTA and CDR2 is FQGNSA. The CDR3 sequence is 15 residues long. Trimming took 5 bases from V and 3 from J; bases not matched to a gene: 8. CDR3 nucleotides: TGTGCCAGCAGCCAACCGGGGGGTTTGACAGATACGCAGTATTTT. As protein: CASSQPGGLTDTQYF.

The genes are TRBV29-1 and TRBJ2-3; maybe TRBD2 (5 bases). CDR1 SQVTM and CDR2 ANQGSEA come from the germline V gene. V gave up 6 bases and J gave up 0 bases, with 13 bases separating them. This CDR3 region has 14 residues. The CDR3 nucleotides are TGCAGCGTGGCGCTTGGCGGGAGCACAGATACGCAGTATTTT. This translates into CSVALGGSTDTQYF.